This TCR beta chain is drawn from a study of neurological immune-mediated disorders. Notes on the study in general: The most TCR clonal expansion was seen in HTLV-1-associated myelopathy, whereas the least was seen in multiple sclerosis, below the level in healthy controls.

This CDR3 has 15 residues. From germline, CDR1 is SGHRS and CDR2 YFSETQ. Trimming removed 5 bases from V and 5 bases from J, with 14 bases in between. In every sequencing run, more than 170 million TCR-beta sequences were generated from 15-18 subjects. Using its own MiXCR run on the 5' RACE reads, TCRdb lists one record per CDR3 protein. The sample shows nearly 45,000 distinct CDR3 sequences, under 25% of them seen only once. About this clonotype: Its antigen is as yet unknown.

Time point reported: technical triplicate 3. For the unsorted libraries, 2 million PBMCs stored at -80 C served as input. This sequence originates from a man aged 55-75 years with HTLV-1-associated myelopathy (HAM/TSP). The chain combines TRBV5-1 with TRBJ2-6; a weak D match, TRBD2 (5 bases). The specimen was PBMCs. The CDR3 loop reads CASRNGVSWANVLTF. CDR3 sequence (DNA): TGCGCCAGCAGAAACGGGGTATCTTGGGCCAACGTCCTGACTTTC.